Listed here are 24 T cell receptor beta chains from one sample, sequenced in a study of a mutant IDH1 vaccine in newly diagnosed glioma. Antigen specificity for these receptors is unknown. Documented time point: week 35, safety follow-up. With topical imiquimod, each dose of the vaccine consisted of 300 ug of mutant IDH1 20-mer peptide. Assay: immunoSEQ multiplex PCR; the TCRdb copy retains only in-frame clones and omits some. The sample lists more than 55,000 clones; less than 90% were seen once. Sequencing used PBMCs, obtained from a glioma patient whose treatment included an IDH1 peptide vaccine. All receptors come from a man in his thirties or forties with glioma.

This chain joins TRBV5-6 and TRBJ2-7; the match to TRBD1 covers 7 bases. With V trimmed by 6 bases and J by 3 bases, 6 bases remained unmatched. This CDR3 is built from 13 residues. Germline V lookup: CDR1 SGHDT, CDR2 YYEEEE. The chain's CDR3 is CASILQGNYEQYF. In DNA, the CDR3 is TGTGCCAGCATTTTACAGGGGAACTACGAGCAGTACTTC.

A single count supports this clone. The chain combines TRBV4-1 with TRBJ1-5; the D gene is possibly TRBD1 (6 bases). The length of the CDR3 is 16 residues. V shed 1 base and J shed 8 bases, with 18 bases lying between them. Germline V lookup: CDR1 MGHRA, CDR2 YSYEKL. Written as DNA, the CDR3 is TGCGCCAGCAGCCAAGTAGGGGGGGGGCCCGTGAAGCCCCAGCATTTT. Translating it yields CASSQVGGGPVKPQHF.

The chain links TRBV18 to TRBJ2-7; 9 nucleotides agree with TRBD1. Germline assignment: CDR1 KGHSH and CDR2 LQKENI. With V trimmed by 2 bases and J by 3 bases, 5 bases remained unmatched. The CDR3 is made up of 15 amino acids. As DNA, the CDR3 is TGTGCCAGCTCACCAGGGACAGGGCGGGTCTACGAGCAGTACTTC. Translation gives CASSPGTGRVYEQYF.

The V gene is TRBV27, the J gene TRBJ2-1, with TRBD2 matching over 14 bases. The ends lost 5 bases at V and 8 bases at J; junction bases unmatched: 8. CDR3 size: 16 residues. Germline values: CDR1 MNHEY, CDR2 SMNVEV (reference sequence). CDR3 in amino acids: CASSPLTSGGDYEQFF. CDR3 sequence (DNA): TGTGCCAGCAGTCCCCTGACTAGCGGGGGGGACTATGAGCAGTTCTTC.

V and J are TRBV11-2 and TRBJ2-1; 9 bases line up with TRBD1. This CDR3 contains 15 residues. Germline V gives CDR1 SGHAT, CDR2 FQNNGV. Trimming cost V 1 base and J 14 bases; bases outside gene matches: 12. The CDR3 DNA reads as TGTGCCAGCAGCTTAGTGGTGACAGGGGGTGCCGTGAAGTTCTTC. Amino acids: CASSLVVTGGAVKFF. The variable domain in full, with the rest retrieved from reference TRBV11-2 and TRBJ2-1, is EAGVAQSPRYKIIEKRQSVAFWCNPISGHATLYWYQQILGQGPKLLIQFQNNGVVDDSQLPKDRFSAERLKGVDSTLKIQPAKLEDSAVYLCASSLVVTGGAVKFFGPGTRLTVL.

In this sample, this clone turned up once. This rearrangement joins TRBV5-5 to TRBJ2-5, with D perhaps matching TRBD1 (8 bases). The CDR3 totals 17 residues. V was clipped by 4 bases and J by 0 bases, with 19 bases between them. The germline V gene encodes CDR1 SGHKS and CDR2 YYEKEE (reference sequence). CDR3 in DNA: TGTGCCAGCAGCCCGCCCAGGACAGGGACTAACCAAGAGACCCAGTACTTC. Its translation is CASSPPRTGTNQETQYF.

This clone is a singleton in its sample. The rearrangement links TRBV19 to TRBJ2-2; D possibly corresponds to TRBD1 (5 bases). Looked up from germline, CDR1 is LNHDA and CDR2 is SQIVND (reference sequence). CDR3 size: 15 residues. V was clipped by 2 bases and J by 4 bases, with 11 bases between them. The CDR3 DNA reads TGTGCCAGTAGTATAAGGGGAACGGGCACCGGGGAGCTGTTTTTT. Its translation is CASSIRGTGTGELFF.

The CDR3 here is CASTNIDSRPGELFF. CDR3 coding DNA: TGTGCCAGTACCAACATAGACAGTAGACCCGGGGAGCTGTTTTTT. The gene calls are TRBV19 and TRBJ2-2, with a weak D call TRBD1 (5 bases). Trimming took 7 bases from V and 6 from J, leaving 18 bases between them. CDR3 length: 15 amino acids. Germline CDR1 and CDR2: LNHDA and SQIVND (reference sequence).

The V and J genes are TRBV9 and TRBJ2-2; D may be TRBD2 (5 bases). From germline, CDR1 is SGDLS and CDR2 YYNGEE. CDR3 length: 16 amino acids. Trimming pared 4 bases from V and 6 bases from J, leaving 19 bases between. The CDR3 nucleotides are TGTGCCAGCAGCCCCGGACTGCGGTTGGAGGCCGGGGAGCTGTTTTTT. Amino acids: CASSPGLRLEAGELFF.

This chain joins TRBV9 and TRBJ1-5; D is undetermined. CDR3 length equals 14 residues. In germline, CDR1 is SGDLS, CDR2 YYNGEE. V lost 5 bases, J lost 0 bases, and 9 bases lay in between. The CDR3 here is CASSRTVSNQPQHF. The CDR3, as DNA: TGTGCCAGCAGTAGGACGGTTAGCAATCAGCCCCAGCATTTT. Variable domain in full (rest from reference TRBV9 and TRBJ1-5): DSGVTQTPKHLITATGQRVTLRCSPRSGDLSVYWYQQSLDQGLQFLIQYYNGEERAKGNILERFSAQQFPDLHSELNLSSLELGDSALYFCASSRTVSNQPQHFGDGTRLSIL.

The DNA for the CDR3 is TGTGCCAGTAGTATCCGGGGCCGTGGCTACACCTTC. Translated, it gives CASSIRGRGYTF. V is TRBV19 and J is TRBJ1-2, with D tentatively TRBD1 (5 bases). Trimming took off 3 bases at V and 7 bases at J, with 9 bases between the two ends. The germline V gene has CDR1 LNHDA and CDR2 SQIVND (reference sequence). The length of the CDR3 is 12 residues.

V is TRBV18 and J is TRBJ2-2; D gene unclear. This CDR3 is built from 15 residues. The ends were cut back, 3 bases at V and 1 base at J, with 9 bases in the middle. Per germline, CDR1 KGHSH and CDR2 LQKENI. In nucleotides, the CDR3 is TGTGCCAGCTCACCCGGACGGATGAACACCGGGGAGCTGTTTTTT. Protein: CASSPGRMNTGELFF.

The CDR3: CASSRDRSSNQPQHF. The DNA of the CDR3 is TGTGCCAGCAGTCGAGACAGGAGTAGCAATCAGCCCCAGCATTTT. V and J are TRBV6-5 and TRBJ1-5, with a weak D call TRBD1 (6 bases). Germline CDR1 is MNHEY and CDR2 is SVGAGI. The CDR3 contains 15 residues. Trimming cost V 5 bases and J 0 bases, with 11 bases left between them.

The chain employs TRBV19 and TRBJ1-4; a weak D match, TRBD1 (5 bases). Germline V gene lookup returns CDR1 LNHDA and CDR2 SQIVND (reference sequence). Trimming cost V 9 bases and J 8 bases, with 16 bases left between them. This CDR3 is built from 13 residues. CDR3 in amino acids: CASHRLPGEKLFF. The DNA of the CDR3 is TGTGCCAGCCATCGGCTCCCAGGGGAAAAACTGTTTTTT. The full variable domain, its missing parts supplied by reference TRBV19 and TRBJ1-4, is DGGITQSPKYLFRKEGQNVTLSCEQNLNHDAMYWYRQDPGQGLRLIYYSQIVNDFQKGDIAEGYSVSREKKESFPLTVTSAQKNPTAFYLCASHRLPGEKLFFGSGTQLSVL.

The V gene is TRBV7-8, the J gene TRBJ2-1; TRBD2 is a possible D gene (5 bases). Per the germline V gene, CDR1 is SGHVS and CDR2 is FQNEAQ. Trimming cost V 1 base and J 2 bases, with 9 bases left between them. The CDR3 covers 15 residues. This CDR3 reads CASSLVEGAYNEQFF. CDR3 bases: TGTGCCAGCAGCTTAGTCGAGGGAGCCTACAATGAGCAGTTCTTC.

V is TRBV27 and J is TRBJ2-3; 9 nucleotides align to TRBD2. The CDR3 sequence is 14 residues long. J was trimmed by 1 base and V by 7 bases; bases with no gene match: 3. Germline V gene sequence: CDR1 MNHEY, CDR2 SMNVEV (reference sequence). CDR3 residues: CASKIAGGTDTQYF. DNA of the CDR3: TGTGCCAGCAAGATAGCGGGGGGCACAGATACGCAGTATTTT.

The sample holds one count of this clone. The rearrangement joins TRBV27 to TRBJ1-1, with 7 bases lining up with TRBD1. The CDR3 has 14 residues. Germline CDR1 MNHEY, CDR2 SMNVEV (reference sequence). The V and J ends lost 2 bases and 4 bases, in that order; junction bases with no gene match: 4. The CDR3 DNA reads as TGTGCCAGCAGTTTAAACAGGGGAAGCACTGAAGCTTTCTTT. The encoded protein is CASSLNRGSTEAFF.

This clone was counted once. The chain uses TRBV6-5 and TRBJ2-2, with 9 bases matching TRBD1. V gave up 1 base and J gave up 4 bases; unmatched junction bases: 4. Germline lookup yields CDR1 MNHEY and CDR2 SVGAGI. The CDR3 extends over 16 amino acids. In DNA form, the CDR3 reads TGTGCCAGCAGTTACTTCGGGACAGGGATCACCGGGGAGCTGTTTTTT. It is translated as CASSYFGTGITGELFF.

This clone was detected a few times. This chain uses TRBV6-1 with TRBJ1-1; no reliable D call. The germline V and J ends were trimmed by 8 bases and 1 base, with 11 bases remaining between them. The V gene's germline CDR1 is MNHNS and CDR2 SASEGT. CDR3 length: 13 amino acids. CDR3 nucleotides: TGTGCCAGCCAATGGGGTTGGAACACTGAAGCTTTCTTT. Translated, it gives CASQWGWNTEAFF.

The J gene is TRBJ1-5, the V gene TRBV19, with TRBD1 identical over 8 bases. The CDR3 totals 16 residues. After removal of 4 bases from V and 7 bases from J, the junction contained 12 bases not matched to a gene. Germline V gene data show CDR1 as LNHDA and CDR2 as SQIVND (reference sequence). The CDR3 region has the DNA TGTGCCAGTAGTAGGACCTCAGGGGGCTCACGGCAGCCCCAGCATTTT. Its translation: CASSRTSGGSRQPQHF.

The chain links TRBV10-3 to TRBJ1-1; tentatively, D is TRBD1 (5 bases). This CDR3 is built from 14 residues. Trimming stripped 7 bases from V and 0 bases from J, with 12 bases between. Germline loops: CDR1 ENHRY, CDR2 SYGVKD. The CDR3 nucleotides read TGTGCCATCAAGGGTCTGGGGCTGAACACTGAAGCTTTCTTT. Protein product: CAIKGLGLNTEAFF.

The rearrangement links TRBV5-4 to TRBJ2-7; no clear D gene. V lost 4 bases and J 2 bases, leaving 10 bases between the germline ends. CDR1 is SGHNT, CDR2 YYREEE, per germline (reference sequence). The CDR3 length is 13 residues. The CDR3 loop is CASSMDGPYEQYF. In nucleotides, the CDR3 is TGTGCCAGCAGCATGGACGGCCCCTACGAGCAGTACTTC. The full variable domain, with the rest looked up from reference TRBV5-4 and TRBJ2-7, is ETGVTQSPTHLIKTRGQQVTLRCSSQSGHNTVSWYQQALGQGPQFIFQYYREEENGRGNFPPRFSGLQFPNYSSELNVNALELDDSALYLCASSMDGPYEQYFGPGTRLTVT.

The rearrangement joins TRBV9 to TRBJ2-1, with D perhaps matching TRBD2 (5 bases). CDR3 length equals 13 residues. Looked up from germline, CDR1 is SGDLS and CDR2 is YYNGEE. Trimming took 3 bases from V and 1 from J, leaving 5 bases between them. CDR3 nucleotide sequence: TGTGCCAGCAGCGGCGGGTCCTACAATGAGCAGTTCTTC. Translated, it gives CASSGGSYNEQFF.

The J gene is TRBJ2-2, the V gene TRBV6-6, with D possibly being TRBD2 (6 bases). The CDR3 contains 14 residues. Germline V gene data show CDR1 as MNHNY and CDR2 as SVGAGI (reference sequence). V lost 2 bases to trimming and J lost 5 bases, with 9 bases between them. The CDR3 here is CASSYRRETGELFF. CDR3 coding DNA: TGTGCCAGCAGTTACAGACGGGAGACCGGGGAGCTGTTTTTT.